One and the same sample provided the 3 T cell receptor beta chains below, sequenced in a study of cytomegalovirus exposure and HLA in healthy donors. The study ran its PCR with 60 Vbeta and 13 Jbeta primers. Sequencing was performed with immunoSEQ multiplex PCR; in TCRdb, only in-frame clones are kept and a portion is missing. The top ten hold approximately 1.2% of the sample, which has more than 95,000 clones, around 81% seen once. Sequencing input: PBMCs. All receptors derive from a female donor in good health and CMV-seronegative.

The V and J genes are TRBV9 and TRBJ1-3; D uncertain. Germline V gene data show CDR1 as SGDLS and CDR2 as YYNGEE. The CDR3 has 12 amino acids. V was cut by 0 bases and J by 14 bases, with 12 bases left in between. The CDR3 coding sequence is TGTGCCAGCAGCGTAGGTGCCGACTCCCTATATTTT. This sequence encodes CASSVGADSLYF.

The chain joins TRBV7-9 to TRBJ1-1, with TRBD1 matching 7 bases. The CDR3 consists of 12 residues. The germline V gene encodes CDR1 SEHNR and CDR2 FQNEAQ (reference sequence). The junction had 5 bases not matched to a gene; V was cut back by 1 base and J by 12 bases. The CDR3 here is CASSLETGSPFF. DNA for the CDR3: TGTGCCAGCAGCTTAGAGACAGGGTCGCCTTTCTTT.

This clone was seen a few times. V gene TRBV9 combines with J gene TRBJ1-6; D remains unclear. V gave up 0 bases and J gave up 6 bases, with 7 bases separating them. Germline-derived CDR1 and CDR2 are SGDLS and YYNGEE. CDR3 length equals 14 residues. CDR3 coding DNA: TGTGCCAGCAGCGTAGGCGGCTTTAATTCACCCCTCCACTTT. Amino acid sequence: CASSVGGFNSPLHF. Full variable domain (outside the CDR3, taken from reference TRBV9 and TRBJ1-6): DSGVTQTPKHLITATGQRVTLRCSPRSGDLSVYWYQQSLDQGLQFLIQYYNGEERAKGNILERFSAQQFPDLHSELNLSSLELGDSALYFCASSVGGFNSPLHFGNGTRLTVT.